This T cell receptor (beta chain) was profiled in a study of CD8 T cells in ankylosing spondylitis. Study observations and caveats: Some motif variants were previously reported in reactive arthritis synovial fluid and blood.

It was by quantitative 5'-RACE with molecular barcodes that TCR beta libraries were made. TCRdb independently ran MiXCR on the 5' RACE reads; one entry per CDR3 protein. Found here are about 190,000 distinct CDR3 sequences, 13% of them singletons; the top ten hold 8% to 13%. Worth noting for this clonotype: Antigen specificity is unknown.

The sequenced sample consisted of blood, either unsorted or a sorted T cell fraction (not recorded which). The sequence came from a female donor with ankylosing spondylitis or in good health (not recorded which).

CDR3 bases: TGTGCCAGCACACACTCCACAGGAGGAGCTTTCTTT. This gives the protein CASTHSTGGAFF. The chain employs TRBV12-3 or TRBV12-4 and TRBJ1-1; maybe TRBD1 (5 bases). This CDR3 contains 12 residues. Trimming pared 7 bases from V and 10 bases from J, leaving 16 bases between.